This T cell receptor (beta chain) was identified during a study of somatic mutations in cytotoxic T cells in rheumatoid arthritis. As for this clone: Its antigen remains unknown.

Study-wide points: In rheumatoid arthritis patients, unlike healthy controls, CD8+ clonality rose with age. Statistically, CD8+ T-cell clonality was not significantly distinct between individuals with rheumatoid arthritis and age-matched healthy controls.

The CDR3 runs to 15 residues. The J segment lost 1 base and the V segment lost 3 bases, leaving 7 bases of the junction unmatched. CDR1 and CDR2 from the germline V gene are SGHRS and YFSETQ. Clones were sequenced by immunoSEQ multiplex PCR, and TCRdb holds only the in-frame ones, with some missing. The top ten hold 11% of the sample, which has 10,000 to 15,000 clones, roughly 70% seen once. This receptor was taken from a woman aged 40 to 50 in good health. The sequenced sample consisted of CD8+ T cells sorted from blood. The rearrangement links TRBV5-1 to TRBJ2-7, with 7 bases that match TRBD1. The CDR3 here is CASSWGTAISYEQYF. The CDR3 coding sequence is TGCGCCAGCAGCTGGGGGACAGCTATTTCCTACGAGCAGTACTTC.